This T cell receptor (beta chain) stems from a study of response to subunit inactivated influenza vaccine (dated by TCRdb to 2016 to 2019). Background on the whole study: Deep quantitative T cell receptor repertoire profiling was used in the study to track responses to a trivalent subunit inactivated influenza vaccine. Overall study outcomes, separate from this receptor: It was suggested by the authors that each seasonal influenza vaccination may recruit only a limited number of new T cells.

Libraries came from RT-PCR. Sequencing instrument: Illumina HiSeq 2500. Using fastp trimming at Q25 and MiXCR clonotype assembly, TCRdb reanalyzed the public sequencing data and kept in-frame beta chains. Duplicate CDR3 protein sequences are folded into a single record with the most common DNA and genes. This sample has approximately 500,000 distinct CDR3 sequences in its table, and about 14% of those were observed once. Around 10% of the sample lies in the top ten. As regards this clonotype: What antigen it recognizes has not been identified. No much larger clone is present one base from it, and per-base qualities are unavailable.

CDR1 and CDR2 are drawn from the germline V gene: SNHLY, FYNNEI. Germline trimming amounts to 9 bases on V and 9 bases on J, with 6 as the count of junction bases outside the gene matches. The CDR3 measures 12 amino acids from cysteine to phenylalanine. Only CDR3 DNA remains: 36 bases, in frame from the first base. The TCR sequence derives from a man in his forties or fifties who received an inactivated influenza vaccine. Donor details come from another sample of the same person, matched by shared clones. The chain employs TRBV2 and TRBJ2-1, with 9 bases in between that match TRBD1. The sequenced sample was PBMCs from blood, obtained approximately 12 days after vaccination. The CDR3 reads CARGTGNAEQFF. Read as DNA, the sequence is TGTGCCAGGGGGACAGGGAATGCTGAGCAGTTCTTC.